The 24 T cell receptor beta chains below come from one sample, sequenced in a study of Ad26.COV2.S vaccination and SARS-CoV-2 variants. Treatment reported: about 20 received Ad26.COV2.S at low or high dose, single or two shots; roughly 5 received placebo; per-sample allocation not given. After the first vaccine or placebo injection, samples were drawn on day 63. The table came from immunoSEQ multiplex PCR; TCRdb's copy has only in-frame clones and leaves some out. The data hold 440,000 or so clones, with 90% observed a single time. This sample comprised peripheral blood, obtained in a trial of Ad26.COV2.S vaccine versus placebo. These receptor sequences come from a person between 18 and 65 years old who received the Ad26.COV2.S COVID-19 vaccine or a placebo.

A note on this clone: An end of the junction does not agree with germline; a read error may underlie this. This chain uses TRBV4-3 with TRBJ2-5, with D tentatively TRBD1 or TRBD2 (5 bases each). The CDR3 runs 13 residues. CDR1 and CDR2 from the germline V gene are LGHNA and YSLEER. In nucleotides, the CDR3 is TGCACCAGCAGCCCCGGGACGTCAGAGACCCAGTACTTC. Protein: CTSSPGTSETQYF.

The CDR3 spells CATPSSGKKSDTQYF. CDR3 DNA: TGTGCCACCCCTTCGAGCGGGAAAAAGTCAGATACGCAGTATTTT. This chain links TRBV27 with TRBJ2-3; 7 bases line up with TRBD2. Germline V lookup: CDR1 MNHEY, CDR2 SMNVEV (reference sequence). There are 15 residues in the CDR3. The V gene end was trimmed by 10 bases and the J gene end by 4 bases; junction bases not matched to a gene: 14.

V and J are TRBV12-2 and TRBJ2-5; the table's D gene call, TRBD2, was not cross checked with the DNA. TRBV12-2 represents a pseudogene. The CDR3 length is 17 residues. In nucleotides, the CDR3 is TGTGCAAGTCGCTTAGCACCCGGCGGGAGGCACTTAGAGACCCAGTACTTC. Its protein is CASRLAPGGRHLETQYF.

The chain recombines TRBV3-1 (or the pseudogene TRBV3-2) with TRBJ1-1; D is unclear. V was shortened by 4 bases and J by 0 bases, with 6 bases between the two germline ends. The CDR3 has 13 residues. From germline, CDR1 is LGHDT and CDR2 YNNKEL (reference sequence). The CDR3 DNA follows: TGTGCCAGCAGCCTCTCGTTGAACACTGAAGCTTTCTTT. Protein sequence: CASSLSLNTEAFF.

The chain recombines TRBV6-1 with TRBJ2-7, with TRBD2 matching 10 bases. Germline CDR1 and CDR2: MNHNS and SASEGT. This CDR3 region has 15 residues. V was pared by 0 bases and J by 3 bases, with 2 bases of the junction left unmatched. In DNA form, the CDR3 reads TGTGCCAGCAGTGAAGCGGTAGCGGGAGGCTACGAGCAGTACTTC. This sequence encodes CASSEAVAGGYEQYF.

This clone has only one observation. This chain connects TRBV19 to TRBJ1-5; 8 nucleotides agree with TRBD1. The germline V gene has CDR1 LNHDA and CDR2 SQIVND (reference sequence). CDR3 length: 14 residues. Trimming removed 0 bases from V and 7 bases from J; junction bases left unmatched: 2. CDR3: CASSIDPGGQPQHF. Here the CDR3 DNA reads TGTGCCAGTAGTATAGACCCAGGGGGCCAGCCCCAGCATTTT.

CDR3 DNA: TGTGCCAGCTCACCAAGTGGATGGCGTGGGGGCACCATATATTTT. Translating it yields CASSPSGWRGGTIYF. The rearrangement joins TRBV18 to TRBJ1-3; possibly TRBD1 for D (5 bases). Germline CDR1 KGHSH, CDR2 LQKENI. This CDR3 contains 15 residues. V was clipped by 2 bases and J by 9 bases, with 17 bases between them.

V is TRBV28 and J is TRBJ1-4, with D perhaps matching TRBD1 (5 bases). The CDR3 consists of 14 residues. Germline CDR1 and CDR2: MDHEN and SYDVKM. V shed 3 bases and J shed 8 bases, with 13 bases lying between them. The CDR3 sequence is CASSLSGFREKLFF. CDR3 DNA sequence: TGTGCCAGCAGTTTGTCAGGGTTTAGGGAAAAACTGTTTTTT.

The chain couples TRBV11-2 to TRBJ1-1; D is uncertain. Germline CDR1 and CDR2: SGHAT and FQNNGV. This CDR3 region has 15 residues. Between the trimmed V and J ends, which lost 3 bases and 4 bases, there was a span of 15 bases. The CDR3 spells CASSLRVGRSTEAFF. The CDR3 bases are TGTGCCAGCAGCTTGAGGGTAGGCCGGAGCACTGAAGCTTTCTTT.

This clone was counted a few times. The genes are TRBV28 and TRBJ1-1, with D unclear. Between the trimmed V and J ends, which lost 2 bases and 0 bases, there was a span of 13 bases. The V gene's germline CDR1 is MDHEN and CDR2 SYDVKM. This CDR3 region has 16 residues. CDR3 amino acids: CASSLKGVVLNTEAFF. The CDR3 bases are TGTGCCAGCAGTTTAAAGGGAGTGGTCTTGAACACTGAAGCTTTCTTT.

This rearrangement joins TRBV28 to TRBJ1-5; 9 bases fit TRBD1. The CDR3 consists of 15 residues. Germline V lookup: CDR1 MDHEN, CDR2 SYDVKM. J gave up 1 base and V 6 bases, and 4 bases lay outside the gene matches. CDR3 nucleotide sequence: TGTGCCAGCAGACAGGACAGGGGAAGCAATCAGCCCCAGCATTTT. It yields the protein CASRQDRGSNQPQHF.

V gene TRBV27 combines with J gene TRBJ2-1; maybe TRBD2 (5 bases). The V and J ends lost 6 bases and 8 bases respectively, with 11 bases between them. The CDR3 runs 12 residues. Germline assignment: CDR1 MNHEY and CDR2 SMNVEV (reference sequence). Here the CDR3 reads CASSTLGDEQFF. The CDR3 DNA reads TGTGCCAGCAGCACACTCGGGGATGAGCAGTTCTTC.

V gene TRBV5-8 combines with J gene TRBJ2-6, with D possibly TRBD2 on 6 matching bases. CDR1 is SGHTS and CDR2 is YDEGEE in the germline V gene. V was cut by 0 bases and J by 2 bases, with 6 bases left in between. This CDR3 is 15 amino acids long. The CDR3: CASSLGGAGANVLTF. CDR3 DNA: TGTGCCAGCAGCTTGGGGGGGGCTGGGGCCAACGTCCTGACTTTC.

This sequence joins TRBV6-5 and TRBJ2-5; 13 nucleotides match TRBD2. The CDR3 runs to 15 residues. V was pared by 5 bases and J by 3 bases, with 3 bases of the junction left unmatched. Per the germline V gene, CDR1 is MNHEY and CDR2 is SVGAGI. The CDR3 nucleotides read TGTGCCAGCAGTAGGACTAGCGGGAGTGAAGAGACCCAGTACTTC. It is translated as CASSRTSGSEETQYF.

This sequence joins TRBV5-1 and TRBJ2-6; D gene unclear. V lost 4 bases to trimming and J lost 4 bases, with 6 bases between them. The CDR3 length is 13 residues. From germline, CDR1 is SGHRS and CDR2 YFSETQ. The CDR3 DNA reads as TGCGCCAGCAGCCCCACGGGGGCCAACGTCCTGACTTTC. This encodes CASSPTGANVLTF.

This rearrangement joins TRBV7-3 to TRBJ2-5; D possibly uses TRBD1 or TRBD2 (5 bases each). The V and J ends lost 1 base and 2 bases respectively, with 11 bases between them. The V gene's germline CDR1 is SGHTA and CDR2 FQGTGA. The CDR3 loop spans 15 amino acids. The CDR3 spells CASSLNGGLQETQYF. CDR3 DNA: TGTGCCAGCAGCTTAAATGGGGGTTTGCAAGAGACCCAGTACTTC.

The chain recombines TRBV6-5 with TRBJ1-3, with D hard to call. Germline CDR1 MNHEY, CDR2 SVGAGI. The CDR3 is made up of 12 amino acids. Trimming stripped 8 bases from V and 0 bases from J, with 5 bases between. DNA of the CDR3: TGTGCCAGCCTCCCCTCTGGAAACACCATATATTTT. Translated, it gives CASLPSGNTIYF.

The chain uses TRBV10-2 and TRBJ2-1, with 9 bases fitting TRBD1. Germline trimming cut 4 bases from V and 5 bases from J; bases unmatched to any gene: 12. This CDR3 is built from 17 residues. Per germline, CDR1 WSHSY and CDR2 SAAADI. This chain's CDR3 is CASSAYSRQGDNNEQFF. The CDR3 nucleotides read TGCGCCAGCAGTGCGTACTCTCGACAGGGGGATAACAATGAGCAGTTCTTC.

This clone was detected once. The chain has TRBV7-2 and TRBJ2-4; D may be TRBD1 (6 bases). CDR3 size: 14 residues. Trimming shortened V by 1 base and J by 7 bases, and 11 bases separated the two germline ends. Germline V gene data show CDR1 as SGHTA and CDR2 as FQGNSA. The CDR3 nucleotides read TGTGCCAGCAGCTTAGGACCCAGGGGTAACATTCAGTACTTC. Protein: CASSLGPRGNIQYF.

This chain uses TRBV7-2 with TRBJ1-4; no clear D gene. Deletions cut 5 bases from V and 5 bases from J, with 3 bases between. The CDR3 runs 11 residues. The V gene's germline CDR1 is SGHTA and CDR2 FQGNSA. The CDR3 sequence: CASSTNEKLFF. The DNA for the CDR3 is TGTGCCAGCAGCACAAATGAAAAACTGTTTTTT.

This clone showed up just once. This chain joins TRBV24-1 and TRBJ2-7; 14 bases map to TRBD2. V was clipped by 6 bases and J by 7 bases; unmatched bases: 7. The CDR3 is made up of 15 amino acids. CDR1 KGHDR and CDR2 SFDVKD come from the germline V gene. The CDR3 spells CATSSRTSGRLEQYF. The CDR3 DNA reads TGTGCCACCAGTAGTCGGACTAGCGGGAGGTTAGAGCAGTACTTC.

The table lists this clone with a few counts. V usage is TRBV5-1 and J usage is TRBJ1-5; D gene ambiguous. CDR1 and CDR2 (germline): SGHRS, YFSETQ. CDR3 size: 15 residues. V was cut by 0 bases and J by 0 bases, with 7 bases left in between. The CDR3 DNA follows: TGCGCCAGCAGCTTGGGGGGATATAGCAATCAGCCCCAGCATTTT. Protein: CASSLGGYSNQPQHF.

The rearrangement links TRBV27 to TRBJ2-5; 9 bases fit TRBD1. This CDR3 region has 15 residues. Germline CDR1 is MNHEY and CDR2 is SMNVEV (reference sequence). The V and J ends lost 3 bases and 2 bases, in that order; junction bases with no gene match: 4. The CDR3 sequence: CASSFIGTGQETQYF. The CDR3 DNA is TGTGCCAGCAGTTTCATAGGGACAGGGCAAGAGACCCAGTACTTC.

The chain uses TRBV5-1 and TRBJ2-7; D might be TRBD1 or TRBD2, each matching 5 bases. CDR1 and CDR2 (germline): SGHRS, YFSETQ. V was pared by 4 bases and J by 0 bases, with 17 bases between. The CDR3 contains 16 residues. The CDR3 DNA reads as TGCGCCAGCAGCCCAATAACCGGGACCCACTCCTACGAGCAGTACTTC. Translated, it gives CASSPITGTHSYEQYF.